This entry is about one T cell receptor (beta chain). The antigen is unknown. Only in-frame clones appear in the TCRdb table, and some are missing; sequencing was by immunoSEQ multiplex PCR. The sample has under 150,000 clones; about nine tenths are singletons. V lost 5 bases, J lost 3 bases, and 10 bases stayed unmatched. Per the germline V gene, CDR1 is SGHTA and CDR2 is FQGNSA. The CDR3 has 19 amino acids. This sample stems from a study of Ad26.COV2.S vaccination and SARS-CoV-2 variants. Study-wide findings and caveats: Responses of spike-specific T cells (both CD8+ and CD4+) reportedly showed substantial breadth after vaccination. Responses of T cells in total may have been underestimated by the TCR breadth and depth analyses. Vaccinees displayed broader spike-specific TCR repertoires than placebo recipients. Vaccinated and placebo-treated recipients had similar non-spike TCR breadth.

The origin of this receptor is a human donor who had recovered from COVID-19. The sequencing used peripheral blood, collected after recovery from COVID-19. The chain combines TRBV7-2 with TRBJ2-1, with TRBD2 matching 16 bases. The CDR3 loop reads CASSQPGTSGGANYNEQFF. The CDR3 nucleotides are TGTGCCAGCAGCCAACCCGGGACTAGCGGGGGGGCCAACTACAATGAGCAGTTCTTC.